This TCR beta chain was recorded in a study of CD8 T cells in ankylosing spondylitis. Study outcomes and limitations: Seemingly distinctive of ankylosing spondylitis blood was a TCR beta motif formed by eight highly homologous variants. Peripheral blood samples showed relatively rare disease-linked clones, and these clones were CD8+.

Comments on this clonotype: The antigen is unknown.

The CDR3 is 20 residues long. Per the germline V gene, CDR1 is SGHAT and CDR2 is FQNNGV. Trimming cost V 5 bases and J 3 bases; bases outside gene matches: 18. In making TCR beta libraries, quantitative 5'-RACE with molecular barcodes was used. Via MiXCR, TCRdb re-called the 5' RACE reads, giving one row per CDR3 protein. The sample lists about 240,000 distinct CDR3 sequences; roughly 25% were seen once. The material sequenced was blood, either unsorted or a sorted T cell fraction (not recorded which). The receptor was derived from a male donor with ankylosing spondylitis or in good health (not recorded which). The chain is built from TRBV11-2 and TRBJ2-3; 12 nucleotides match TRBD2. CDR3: CASSGPALAGGYEGTDTQYF. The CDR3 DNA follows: TGTGCCAGCAGCGGCCCTGCACTAGCGGGGGGTTACGAAGGGACAGATACGCAGTATTTT.